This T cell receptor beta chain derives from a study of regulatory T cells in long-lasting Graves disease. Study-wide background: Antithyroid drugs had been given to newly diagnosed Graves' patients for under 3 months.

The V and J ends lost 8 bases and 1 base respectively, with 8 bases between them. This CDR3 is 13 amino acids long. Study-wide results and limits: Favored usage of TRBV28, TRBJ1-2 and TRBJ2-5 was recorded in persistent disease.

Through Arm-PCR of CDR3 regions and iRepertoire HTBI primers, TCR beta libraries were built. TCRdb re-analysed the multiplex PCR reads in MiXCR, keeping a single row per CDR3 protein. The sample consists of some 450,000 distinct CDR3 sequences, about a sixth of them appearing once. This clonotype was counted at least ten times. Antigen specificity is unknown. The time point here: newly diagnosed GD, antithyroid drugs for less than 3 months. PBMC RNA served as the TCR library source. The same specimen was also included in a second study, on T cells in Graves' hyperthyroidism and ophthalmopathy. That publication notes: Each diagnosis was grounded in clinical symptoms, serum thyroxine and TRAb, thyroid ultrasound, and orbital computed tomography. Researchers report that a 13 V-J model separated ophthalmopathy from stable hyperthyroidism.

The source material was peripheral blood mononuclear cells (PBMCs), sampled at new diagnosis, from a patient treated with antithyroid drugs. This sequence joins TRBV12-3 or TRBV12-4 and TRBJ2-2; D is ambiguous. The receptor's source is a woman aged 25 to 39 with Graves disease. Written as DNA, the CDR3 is TGTGCCAGCTCGGATCAGAACACCGGGGAGCTGTTTTTT. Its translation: CASSDQNTGELFF.